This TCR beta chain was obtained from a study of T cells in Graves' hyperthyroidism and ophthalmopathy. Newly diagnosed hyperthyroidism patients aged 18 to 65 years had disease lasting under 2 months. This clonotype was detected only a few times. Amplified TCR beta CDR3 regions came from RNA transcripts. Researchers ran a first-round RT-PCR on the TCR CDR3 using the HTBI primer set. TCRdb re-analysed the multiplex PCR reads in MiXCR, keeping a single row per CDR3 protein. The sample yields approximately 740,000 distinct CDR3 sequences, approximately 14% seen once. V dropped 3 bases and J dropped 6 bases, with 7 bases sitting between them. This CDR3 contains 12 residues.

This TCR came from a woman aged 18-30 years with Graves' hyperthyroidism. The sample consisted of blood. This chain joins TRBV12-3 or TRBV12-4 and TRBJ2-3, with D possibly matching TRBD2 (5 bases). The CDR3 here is CASSLRVDTQYF. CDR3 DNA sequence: TGTGCCAGCAGTTTGAGGGTGGATACGCAGTATTTT.